These 21 T cell receptor beta chains were sequenced from one sample in a study of OX40 agonist ivuxolimab in advanced cancers. TCRdb's table, derived via immunoSEQ multiplex PCR, lists solely in-frame clones and lacks some. The table lists around 53,000 clones, 70% to 90% of them singletons. The source was CD4+ or CD8+ T cells sorted from blood, collected in a trial of the OX40 agonist ivuxolimab. These TCRs come from an adult with an advanced solid tumor such as melanoma, head and neck, liver or kidney cancer.

This clone was observed a handful of times. For the CDR3, the DNA is TGTGCCAGCAGCCGGACTAGCGGGGGTTTCAATGAGCAGTTCTTC. Translation: CASSRTSGGFNEQFF. The chain carries TRBV28 and TRBJ2-1; 13 bases line up with TRBD2. CDR3 length: 15 amino acids. With V trimmed by 6 bases and J by 6 bases, 5 bases remained unmatched. CDR1 and CDR2 from the germline V gene are MDHEN and SYDVKM.

The V and J genes are TRBV7-8 and TRBJ2-2, with a tentative D call TRBD2 (6 bases). The length of the CDR3 is 17 residues. CDR1 and CDR2 from the germline V gene are SGHVS and FQNEAQ. Trimming took off 2 bases at V and 0 bases at J, with 13 bases between the two ends. Here the CDR3 DNA reads TGTGCCAGCAGCTTAATAGCGGCCCTCTCGAACACCGGGGAGCTGTTTTTT. Translating gives CASSLIAALSNTGELFF.

The chain is built from TRBV6-6 and TRBJ1-1, with D possibly matching TRBD1 (6 bases). With 4 bases removed from V and 11 bases from J, the gap between germline ends came to 11 bases. The CDR3 contains 11 residues. Germline V CDR1 and CDR2: MNHNY, SVGAGI (reference sequence). CDR3 nucleotides: TGTGCCAGCAGTTTAACAGGGATGGCTTTCTTT. This codes for CASSLTGMAFF.

The sample holds one count of this clone. This chain links TRBV5-1 with TRBJ2-2; 7 positions agree with TRBD1. V shed 4 bases and J 7 bases; nucleotides not matched to a gene: 10. This CDR3 spans 15 amino acids. The germline gives CDR1 SGHRS, CDR2 YFSETQ. CDR3 region: CASSRARQGDGELFF. In DNA form, the CDR3 reads TGCGCCAGCAGCCGAGCCCGACAGGGCGACGGGGAGCTGTTTTTT.

The chain carries TRBV6-5 and TRBJ2-6; no reliable D call. Germline V gives CDR1 MNHEY, CDR2 SVGAGI. Trimming took 5 bases from V and 1 from J, leaving 6 bases between them. This CDR3 contains 14 residues. The CDR3 DNA reads as TGTGCCAGCAGTCGGGTTTCTGGGGCCAACGTCCTGACTTTC. Protein sequence: CASSRVSGANVLTF.

The CDR3 sequence is CASSPHLSSYNSPLHF. CDR3 DNA sequence: TGTGCCAGCAGCCCCCATTTAAGCTCCTATAATTCACCCCTCCACTTT. The V and J genes are TRBV7-8 and TRBJ1-6; D ambiguous. This CDR3 has 16 amino acids. V was clipped by 5 bases and J by 0 bases, with 11 bases between them. Germline V CDR1 and CDR2: SGHVS, FQNEAQ.

The V gene is TRBV4-2, the J gene TRBJ2-7; 9 nucleotides line up with TRBD2. There are 19 residues in the CDR3. CDR1 LGHNA and CDR2 YNFKEQ come from the germline V gene. Germline trimming cut 0 bases from V and 4 bases from J; bases unmatched to any gene: 16. The CDR3 nucleotides are TGTGCCAGCAGCCAAGATTTGGCGGGAGGGCCAACATTAGGGTACGAGCAGTACTTC. Its translation: CASSQDLAGGPTLGYEQYF.

J is TRBJ1-1 and V is TRBV9; weak D call: TRBD1 (6 bases). CDR1 is SGDLS, CDR2 YYNGEE, per germline. The germline V and J ends were trimmed by 0 bases and 2 bases, with 11 bases remaining between them. The CDR3 is made up of 15 amino acids. In nucleotides, the CDR3 is TGTGCCAGCAGCGTAGGGGCAGGGGTAAACACTGAAGCTTTCTTT. The encoded protein is CASSVGAGVNTEAFF. Filled out from reference TRBV9 and TRBJ1-1, the complete variable domain reads DSGVTQTPKHLITATGQRVTLRCSPRSGDLSVYWYQQSLDQGLQFLIQYYNGEERAKGNILERFSAQQFPDLHSELNLSSLELGDSALYFCASSVGAGVNTEAFFGQGTRLTVV.

This clone was seen only a few times. The chain combines TRBV19 with TRBJ2-1, with 11 bases matching TRBD2. Germline values: CDR1 LNHDA, CDR2 SQIVND (reference sequence). Trimming cost V 2 bases and J 9 bases; bases outside gene matches: 18. The CDR3 consists of 19 residues. The CDR3 DNA reads TGTGCCAGTAGTATATCCTCCGGAGGGAGACTAGCGGGAAAAGGTGAGCAGTTCTTC. Amino acid sequence: CASSISSGGRLAGKGEQFF.

This clone ranks as medium-sized. The chain carries TRBV19 and TRBJ1-5, with TRBD1 as a possible D gene (5 bases). In germline, CDR1 is LNHDA, CDR2 SQIVND (reference sequence). Between the trimmed V and J ends, which lost 7 bases and 2 bases, there was a span of 15 bases. The CDR3 consists of 15 residues. CDR3 DNA sequence: TGTGCCAGTACCGTCGGGACCCAGGGCAATCAGCCCCAGCATTTT. Its protein is CASTVGTQGNQPQHF.

This chain connects TRBV7-6 to TRBJ2-7; 7 bases match TRBD2. The CDR3 has 15 amino acids. Germline V gene lookup returns CDR1 SGHVS and CDR2 FNYEAQ. The ends lost 2 bases at V and 7 bases at J; junction bases unmatched: 11. CDR3 in amino acids: CASSLSPAGVREQYF. DNA for the CDR3: TGTGCCAGCAGCTTATCTCCGGCGGGAGTGAGAGAGCAGTACTTC.

The chain employs TRBV2 and TRBJ2-7; 8 nucleotides agree with TRBD2. Looked up from germline, CDR1 is SNHLY and CDR2 is FYNNEI. The CDR3 extends over 13 amino acids. CDR3: CATKERETYEQYF. CDR3 DNA: TGTGCTACCAAGGAGCGGGAGACCTACGAGCAGTACTTC.

This chain uses TRBV4-1 with TRBJ2-2, with 10 bases lining up with TRBD2. V shed 1 base, J shed 1 base, and the junction held 9 bases outside the gene matches. Germline V lookup: CDR1 MGHRA, CDR2 YSYEKL. This CDR3 is built from 19 residues. The CDR3 DNA sequence: TGCGCCAGCAGCCAAGGGTTATTCGGACTAGCGGAGAACACCGGGGAGCTGTTTTTT. Translating it yields CASSQGLFGLAENTGELFF.

The J gene is TRBJ1-1, the V gene TRBV10-3, with D hard to call. Trimming removed 5 bases from V and 5 bases from J, with 6 bases in between. This CDR3 has 11 amino acids. Germline CDR1 and CDR2: ENHRY and SYGVKD. The CDR3 coding sequence is TGTGCCATCAGTAAAGGGACTGAAGCTTTCTTT. Amino acids: CAISKGTEAFF.

The chain links TRBV15 to TRBJ1-4, with D unclear. This CDR3 has 15 amino acids. V dropped 5 bases and J dropped 2 bases, with 12 bases sitting between them. The germline V gene encodes CDR1 LNHNV and CDR2 YYDKDF (reference sequence). CDR3 residues: CATSEHLATNEKLFF. DNA for the CDR3: TGTGCCACCAGCGAACACCTGGCGACTAATGAAAAACTGTTTTTT. Looking up the rest from reference TRBV15 and TRBJ1-4 gives the full variable domain: DAMVIQNPRYQVTQFGKPVTLSCSQTLNHNVMYWYQQKSSQAPKLLFHYYDKDFNNEADTPDNFQSRRPNTSFCFLDIRSPGLGDTAMYLCATSEHLATNEKLFFGSGTQLSVL.

The rearrangement joins TRBV2 to TRBJ1-4; 11 bases map to TRBD1. The V gene's germline CDR1 is SNHLY and CDR2 FYNNEI. The trim removed 4 bases at V and 4 bases at J, leaving 5 bases unmatched. This CDR3 is 16 amino acids long. The CDR3 sequence is CASSVDRGRGNEKLFF. The CDR3 DNA sequence: TGTGCCAGCAGTGTGGACAGGGGGCGAGGTAATGAAAAACTGTTTTTT.

The chain employs TRBV6-1 and TRBJ2-3; D is undetermined. The germline gives CDR1 MNHNS, CDR2 SASEGT. This CDR3 has 13 amino acids. Trimming removed 1 base from V and 6 bases from J, with 8 bases in between. The CDR3 here is CASSEGKLDTQYF. CDR3 sequence (DNA): TGTGCCAGCAGTGAAGGCAAGCTCGATACGCAGTATTTT.

This clone has only one observation. J is TRBJ1-2 and V is TRBV6-5; 7 bases line up with TRBD1. The length of the CDR3 is 14 residues. Germline CDR1 is MNHEY and CDR2 is SVGAGI. The trim removed 5 bases at V and 4 bases at J, leaving 7 bases unmatched. For the CDR3, the DNA is TGTGCCAGCAGTCGGAACAGGGGACCCTATGGCTACACCTTC. Translated, it gives CASSRNRGPYGYTF.

The sample holds a few counts of this clone. The rearrangement joins TRBV30 to TRBJ1-1, with D tentatively TRBD1 (5 bases). Germline values: CDR1 GTSNPN, CDR2 SVGIG (reference sequence). The length of the CDR3 is 13 residues. V lost 0 bases and J lost 9, with 14 bases in between. In DNA form, the CDR3 reads TGTGCCTGGAGTGTACACGGAGGGGTTAAAGCTTTCTTT. Its translation: CAWSVHGGVKAFF. Full variable domain (outside the CDR3, taken from reference TRBV30 and TRBJ1-1): SQTIHQWPATLVQPVGSPLSLECTVEGTSNPNLYWYRQAAGRGLQLLFYSVGIGQISSEVPQNLSASRPQDRQFILSSKKLLLSDSGFYLCAWSVHGGVKAFFGQGTRLTVV.

V usage is TRBV7-3 and J usage is TRBJ2-3; TRBD1 matches 9 bases. Germline values: CDR1 SGHTA, CDR2 FQGTGA. V shed 5 bases and J 9 bases; nucleotides not matched to a gene: 9. The CDR3 spans 14 residues. The CDR3 region is CASSEGTGSRTQYF. CDR3 sequence (DNA): TGTGCCAGCAGCGAGGGGACAGGGAGTCGAACGCAGTATTTT. Drawing the rest from reference TRBV7-3 and TRBJ2-3, the complete variable domain is GAGVSQTPSNKVTEKGKYVELRCDPISGHTALYWYRQSLGQGPEFLIYFQGTGAADDSGLPNDRFFAVRPEGSVSTLKIQRTERGDSAVYLCASSEGTGSRTQYFGPGTRLTVL.

The count of this clone is one. V and J are TRBV4-2 and TRBJ2-3; 7 bases line up with TRBD1. V lost 5 bases, J lost 3 bases, and 5 bases stayed unmatched. Germline CDR1 and CDR2: LGHNA and YNFKEQ. The CDR3 consists of 14 residues. CDR3 loop: CASSVDRETDTQYF. CDR3 coding DNA: TGTGCCAGCAGCGTCGACAGGGAGACAGATACGCAGTATTTT.